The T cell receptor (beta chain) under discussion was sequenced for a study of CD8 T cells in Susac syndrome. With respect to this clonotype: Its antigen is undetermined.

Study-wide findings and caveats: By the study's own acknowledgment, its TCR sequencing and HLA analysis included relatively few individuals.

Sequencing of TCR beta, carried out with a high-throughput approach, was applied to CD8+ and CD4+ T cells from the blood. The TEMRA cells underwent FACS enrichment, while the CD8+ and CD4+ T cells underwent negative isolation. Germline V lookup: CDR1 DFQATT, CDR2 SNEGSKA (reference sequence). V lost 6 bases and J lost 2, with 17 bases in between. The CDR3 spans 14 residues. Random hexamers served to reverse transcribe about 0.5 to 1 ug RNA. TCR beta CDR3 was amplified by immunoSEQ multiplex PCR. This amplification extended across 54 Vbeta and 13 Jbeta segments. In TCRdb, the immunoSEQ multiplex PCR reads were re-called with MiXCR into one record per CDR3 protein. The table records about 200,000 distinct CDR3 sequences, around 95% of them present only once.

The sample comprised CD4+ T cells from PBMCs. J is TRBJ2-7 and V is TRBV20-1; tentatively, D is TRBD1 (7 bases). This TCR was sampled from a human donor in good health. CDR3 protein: CSAYTTGEAYEQYF. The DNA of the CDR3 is TGCAGTGCATACACCACAGGGGAGGCCTACGAGCAGTACTTC.